This TCR beta chain came from a study of Ad26.COV2.S vaccination and SARS-CoV-2 variants. TCRdb's copy holds only in-frame clones and misses some; the assay was immunoSEQ multiplex PCR. The data hold about 320,000 clones, with roughly 90% observed a single time. There are 15 residues in the CDR3. From germline, CDR1 is LNHNV and CDR2 YYDKDF (reference sequence). V was pared by 3 bases and J by 0 bases, with 9 bases between. Indicated treatment: around 19 received Ad26.COV2.S at low or high dose, single or two shots; about 5 received placebo; per-sample allocation not given. At day 63 after the first vaccine or placebo injection, samples were drawn.

The sequences come from peripheral blood, collected in a trial of Ad26.COV2.S vaccine versus placebo. The clonotype comes from a person between 18 and 65 years old who received the Ad26.COV2.S COVID-19 vaccine or a placebo. The V gene is TRBV15, the J gene TRBJ1-3; D ambiguous. The DNA of the CDR3 is TGTGCCACCAGCAGGGGAGACACCTCTGGAAACACCATATATTTT. This codes for CATSRGDTSGNTIYF.